The 2 T cell receptor beta chains reported below all come from one sample, sequenced in a study of beta chain features in type 1 diabetes. No cognate antigen is known for these TCRs. Study results and caveats: In all four CD4+ subsets, TCRB CDR3 length was significantly, moderately reduced in type 1 diabetes.

Reverse transcription of all isolated RNA meant that expressed TCRB transcripts were sequenced. The data were produced by immunoSEQ multiplex PCR, yet TCRdb's version contains in-frame clones alone and is incomplete. The sample has about 27,000 clones; roughly 56% are singletons. The sequenced sample consisted of Tregs from blood. All receptors derive from a woman under 30 with type 1 diabetes.

The chain joins TRBV2 to TRBJ1-1; TRBD1 agrees at 9 bases. Germline CDR1 and CDR2: SNHLY and FYNNEI. The CDR3 is 15 residues long. V lost 1 base to trimming and J lost 5 bases; unmatched junction nucleotides: 5. CDR3 nucleotides: TGTGCCAGCAGTGAAGACAGGGGGCGAGGGACTGAAGCTTTCTTT. The encoded protein is CASSEDRGRGTEAFF.

This chain's CDR3 is CAWSVGIRGRVKETQYF. Written as DNA, the CDR3 is TGTGCCTGGAGTGTAGGTATCAGGGGGCGCGTGAAAGAGACCCAGTACTTC. The rearrangement links TRBV30 to TRBJ2-5; 8 positions match TRBD1. The trim removed 0 bases at V and 3 bases at J, leaving 12 bases unmatched. The CDR3 runs 17 residues. Germline CDR1 is GTSNPN and CDR2 is SVGIG (reference sequence).